This TCR beta chain was recovered during a study of tumor-infiltrating lymphocytes in primary liver carcinoma. Study overall: Tissue type made little difference to sample yields of roughly 3.5 to 7.5 million productive TCRbeta reads.

From 450 to 550 ng total RNA, TCR beta cDNA was generated with a primer in the constant region. Slightly modified ARM-PCR, run as three nested multiplex PCR rounds, produced the TCR beta libraries. TCRdb re-called the multiplex PCR reads with MiXCR, one entry per CDR3 protein. The sample records about 44,000 distinct CDR3 sequences, 70% to 75% being singletons. It was from around 20-30 mg of unsorted bulk tissue that RNA and DNA were co-extracted. Surgeons resected the patients' primary liver carcinomas. In the case of this clonotype: This may be a read error, as it is one base from a much larger clone.

Sequences were obtained from liver tumor tissue from sampling region 3. Stated subset: tumor region T3, left-lateral pole. This clonotype was obtained from a man aged 35 to 55 with primary liver carcinoma and hepatitis B virus infection.

CDR3 loop: CATCRGMNTEAFF. Written as DNA, the CDR3 is TGTGCCACCTGTCGGGGAATGAACACTGAAGCTTTCTTT. The rearrangement uses TRBV24-1 and TRBJ1-1; D unclear. Trimming stripped 9 bases from V and 0 bases from J, with 10 bases between. Germline CDR1 and CDR2: KGHDR and SFDVKD. This CDR3 has 13 residues.